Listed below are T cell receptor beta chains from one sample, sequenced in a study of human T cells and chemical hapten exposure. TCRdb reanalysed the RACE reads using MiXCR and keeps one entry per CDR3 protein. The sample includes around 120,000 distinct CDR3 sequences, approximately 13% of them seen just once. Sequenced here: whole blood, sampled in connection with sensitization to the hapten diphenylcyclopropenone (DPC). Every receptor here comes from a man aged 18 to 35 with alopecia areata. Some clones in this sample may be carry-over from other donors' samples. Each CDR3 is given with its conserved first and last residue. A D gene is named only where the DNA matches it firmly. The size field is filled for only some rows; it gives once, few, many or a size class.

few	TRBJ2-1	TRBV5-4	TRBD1	TGTGCCAGCAGCTTGATAGGACAGGGCTCCTACAATGAGCAGTTCTTC	CASSLIGQGSYNEQFF
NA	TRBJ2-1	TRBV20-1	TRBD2	TGCAGTGCTAGCGGGGGGGCAGAAAATGAGCAGTTCTTC	CSASGGAENEQFF
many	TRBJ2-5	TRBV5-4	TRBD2	TGTGCCAGCAGCTACCGACTAGCGGGGGGGCAAGAGACCCAGTACTTC	CASSYRLAGGQETQYF
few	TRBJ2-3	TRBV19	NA	TGTGCCAGTAGCATAAAACCAACATCTGTCCGCACAGATACGCAGTATTTT	CASSIKPTSVRTDTQYF
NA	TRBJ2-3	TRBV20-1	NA	TGCAGTGCTAGCCTGTCACGGCTAGCGATCACAGATACGCAGTATTTT	CSASLSRLAITDTQYF
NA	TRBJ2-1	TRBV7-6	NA	TGTGCCAGCAGCTTAGAGCAGTCAGCGCGATACAATGAGCAGTTCTTC	CASSLEQSARYNEQFF
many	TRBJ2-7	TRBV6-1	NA	TGTGCCAGCAGTGCCTCTGGAACTTCCTACGAGCAGTACTTC	CASSASGTSYEQYF
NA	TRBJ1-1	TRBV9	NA	TGTGCCAGCAGCGTAAGTCCCGACATGAACACTGAAGCTTTCTTT	CASSVSPDMNTEAFF
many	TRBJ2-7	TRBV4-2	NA	TGTGCCAGCAGCCAAGACTACCCGGGGATTTCCTACGAGCAGTACTTC	CASSQDYPGISYEQYF
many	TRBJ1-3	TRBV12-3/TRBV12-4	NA	TGTGCCAGCAGTTTACCCTCCTCTGGAAACACCATATATTTT	CASSLPSSGNTIYF
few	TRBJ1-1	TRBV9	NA	TGTGCCATCGGGGCGGTTTCCACTGAAGCTTTCTTT	CAIGAVSTEAFF
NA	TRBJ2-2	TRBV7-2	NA	TGTGCCAGCGGGGAGCGGTCCGGGGAGCTGTTTTTT	CASGERSGELFF
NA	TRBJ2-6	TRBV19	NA	TGTGCCAGCGGGCAGTGGAGCTCTGGGGCCAACGTCCTGACTTTC	CASGQWSSGANVLTF
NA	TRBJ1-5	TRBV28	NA	TGTGCCGGGGGATGGGATAGCAATCAGCCCCAGCATTTT	CAGGWDSNQPQHF
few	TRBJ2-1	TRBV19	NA	TGTGCCAGTAGTATAGGAATCGGCTCCTACAATGAGCAGTTCTTC	CASSIGIGSYNEQFF
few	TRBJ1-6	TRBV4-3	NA	TGCGCCAGCAGCCAAGAGCTTTGGGAGGTTGGGCTCAATTCACCCCTCCACTTT	CASSQELWEVGLNSPLHF
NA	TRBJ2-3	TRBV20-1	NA	TGCAGTGCCACGGTGGGGCAGCTCACAGATACGCAGTATTTT	CSATVGQLTDTQYF
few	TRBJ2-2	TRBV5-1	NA	TGCGCCAGCAGCTTTAGAAATACCATCGCGAACACCGGGGAGCTGTTTTTT	CASSFRNTIANTGELFF
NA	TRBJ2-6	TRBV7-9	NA	TGTGCCAGCAGCTTAGGATCCAGGGTAACTGGGGCCTACGTCCTGACTTTC	CASSLGSRVTGAYVLTF
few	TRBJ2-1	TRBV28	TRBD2	TGTGCCAGCATCACGGCGGGTAGCGGGTACAATGAGCAGTTCTTC	CASITAGSGYNEQFF
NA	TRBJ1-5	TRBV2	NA	TGTGCCAGCAGTCAGAATCAGCCCCAGCATTTT	CASSQNQPQHF
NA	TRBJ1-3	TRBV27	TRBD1	TGTGCCAGCAGTACCCGACAGGGGTCTGGAAACACCATATATTTT	CASSTRQGSGNTIYF
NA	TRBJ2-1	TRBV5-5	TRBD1	TGTGCCAGCAGGCCTATACCGGGACAGCTGAACAATGAGCAGTTCTTC	CASRPIPGQLNNEQFF
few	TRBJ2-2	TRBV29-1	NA	TGCAGCGTGAGACAGACGAACACCGGGGAGCTGTTTTTT	CSVRQTNTGELFF
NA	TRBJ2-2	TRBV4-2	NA	TGTGCCAGCAGCCAAAGGGCAGGGATCGGGGAGCTGTTTTTT	CASSQRAGIGELFF
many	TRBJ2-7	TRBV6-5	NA	TGTGCCAGCAGTTACCGCACAGGGTCCGAGCAGTACTTC	CASSYRTGSEQYF
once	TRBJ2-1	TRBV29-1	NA	TGCAGCGTTGATGGACACTCACAATACAATGAGCAGTTCTTC	CSVDGHSQYNEQFF
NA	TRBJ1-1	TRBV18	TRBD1	TGTGCCAGCTCACCAGGGACAGAAGGGAACACTGAAGCTTTCTTT	CASSPGTEGNTEAFF
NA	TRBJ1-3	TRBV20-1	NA	TGCAGTGCTCCCGACATTAGCTCTGGAAACACCATATATTTT	CSAPDISSGNTIYF
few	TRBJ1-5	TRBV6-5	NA	TGTGCCAGCAGATCTGGGGGGGGCAGTCAGCCCCAGCATTTT	CASRSGGGSQPQHF
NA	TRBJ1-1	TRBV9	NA	TGTGCCAGCAGCCCAGTTGGGTTAAACACTGAAGCTTTCTTT	CASSPVGLNTEAFF
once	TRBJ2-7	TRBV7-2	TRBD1	TGTGCCAGCAGCTTAGAAGGGACAGGGATCAACGAGCAGTACTTC	CASSLEGTGINEQYF
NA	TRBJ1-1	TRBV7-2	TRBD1	TGTGCCAGCAGCTCAGAACACAGGGGGCAGAACACTGAAGCTTTCTTT	CASSSEHRGQNTEAFF
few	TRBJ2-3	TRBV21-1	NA	TGTGCCAGCAGCAAAGGGGTCCGTCGGGTAGCGCAGTATTTT	CASSKGVRRVAQYF
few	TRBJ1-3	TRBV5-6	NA	TGTGCCAGCAGCTTCGTCGGGCGCTCTGGAAACACCATATATTTT	CASSFVGRSGNTIYF
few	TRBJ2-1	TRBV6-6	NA	TGTGCCAGCAACAAGGACTTACACTCCTACAATGAGCAGTTCTTC	CASNKDLHSYNEQFF
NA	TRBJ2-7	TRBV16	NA	TGTGCCAGCGGAGCAGGCTACGAGCAGTACTTC	CASGAGYEQYF
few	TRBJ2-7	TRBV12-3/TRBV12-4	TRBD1	TGTGCCAGCACCCGGGACAGAACCTACGAGCAGTACTTC	CASTRDRTYEQYF
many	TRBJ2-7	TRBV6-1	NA	TGTGCCAGTGGAACCTACGAGCAGTACTTC	CASGTYEQYF
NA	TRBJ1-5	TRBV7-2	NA	TGTGCCAGCAGCTTAGGGACGGCCCTCAATCAGCCCCAGCATTTT	CASSLGTALNQPQHF
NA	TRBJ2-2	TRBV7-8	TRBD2	TGTGCCAGCAGCTTAGCGCGGGGGTACACCGGGGAGCTGTTTTTT	CASSLARGYTGELFF
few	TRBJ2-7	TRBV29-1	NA	TGCAGCGTTGCAGGGGCGGCCGAGCAGTACTTC	CSVAGAAEQYF
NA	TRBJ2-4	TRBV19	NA	TGTGCCAGTAGTATCGCGGGCAAAAACATTCAGTACTTC	CASSIAGKNIQYF
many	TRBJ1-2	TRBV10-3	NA	TGTGCCCCGACGTGTACAGATGCCGGCTATGGCTACACCTTC	CAPTCTDAGYGYTF
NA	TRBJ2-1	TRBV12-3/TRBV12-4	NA	TGTGCCAGCAGTCCGGACGGCAATGAGCAGTTCTTC	CASSPDGNEQFF
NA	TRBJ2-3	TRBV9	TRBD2	TGTGCCAGCAGCTTCCTGGGACTAGGCCCAGGGGAAGATACGCAGTATTTT	CASSFLGLGPGEDTQYF
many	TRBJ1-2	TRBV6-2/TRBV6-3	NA	TGTGCCAGCAGTCCGGGACACCGCTATGGCTACACCTTC	CASSPGHRYGYTF
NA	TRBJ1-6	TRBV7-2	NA	TGTGCCAGCGGCTTAGACCTCTCCCTCACTTCACCCCTCCACTTT	CASGLDLSLTSPLHF
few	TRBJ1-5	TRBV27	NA	TGTGCCAGCCGTGAGACGGCCGTCCGCAATCAGCCCCAGCATTTT	CASRETAVRNQPQHF
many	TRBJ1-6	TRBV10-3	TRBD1	TGTGCCATCAGTGAGTCTGGCAGGGGGAATAATTCACCCCTCCACTTT	CAISESGRGNNSPLHF
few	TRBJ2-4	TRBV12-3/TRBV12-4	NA	TGTGCCAGCAGCCCCTGGGGGGCCAAAAACATTCAGTACTTC	CASSPWGAKNIQYF